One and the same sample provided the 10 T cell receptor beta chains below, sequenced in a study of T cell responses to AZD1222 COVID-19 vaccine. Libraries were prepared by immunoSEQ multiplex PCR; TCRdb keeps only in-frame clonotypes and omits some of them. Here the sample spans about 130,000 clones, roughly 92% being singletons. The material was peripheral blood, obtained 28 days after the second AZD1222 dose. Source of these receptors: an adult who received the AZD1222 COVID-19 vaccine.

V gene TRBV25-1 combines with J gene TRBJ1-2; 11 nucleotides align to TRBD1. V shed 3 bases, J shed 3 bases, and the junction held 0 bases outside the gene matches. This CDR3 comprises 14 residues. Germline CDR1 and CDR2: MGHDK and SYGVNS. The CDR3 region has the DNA TGTGCCAGCAGTGAGGACAGGGGGCACTATGGCTACACCTTC. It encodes CASSEDRGHYGYTF.

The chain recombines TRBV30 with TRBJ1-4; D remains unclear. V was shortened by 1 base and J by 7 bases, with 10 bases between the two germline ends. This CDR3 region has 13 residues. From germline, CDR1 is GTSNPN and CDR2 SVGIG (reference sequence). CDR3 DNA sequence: TGTGCCTGGAGTGCCGGGCATGGTGAAAAACTGTTTTTT. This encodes CAWSAGHGEKLFF.

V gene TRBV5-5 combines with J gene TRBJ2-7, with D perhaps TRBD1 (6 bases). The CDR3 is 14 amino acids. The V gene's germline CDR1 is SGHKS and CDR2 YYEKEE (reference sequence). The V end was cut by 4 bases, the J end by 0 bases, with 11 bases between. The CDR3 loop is CASSIRGSSYEQYF. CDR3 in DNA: TGTGCCAGCAGCATCAGGGGAAGCTCCTACGAGCAGTACTTC. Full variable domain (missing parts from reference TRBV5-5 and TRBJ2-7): DAGVTQSPTHLIKTRGQQVTLRCSPISGHKSVSWYQQVLGQGPQFIFQYYEKEERGRGNFPDRFSARQFPNYSSELNVNALLLGDSALYLCASSIRGSSYEQYFGPGTRLTVT.

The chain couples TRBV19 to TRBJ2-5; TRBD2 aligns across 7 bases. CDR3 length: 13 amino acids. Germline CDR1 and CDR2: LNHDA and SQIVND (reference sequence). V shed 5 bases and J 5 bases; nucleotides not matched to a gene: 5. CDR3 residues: CASSPRTRETQYF. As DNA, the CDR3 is TGTGCCAGTAGTCCCCGGACTAGGGAGACCCAGTACTTC.

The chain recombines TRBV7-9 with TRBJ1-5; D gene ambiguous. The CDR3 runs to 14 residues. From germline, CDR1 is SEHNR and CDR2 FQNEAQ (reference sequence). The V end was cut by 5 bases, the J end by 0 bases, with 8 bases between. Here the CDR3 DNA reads TGTGCCAGCAGCCCCCCCTATAGCAATCAGCCCCAGCATTTT. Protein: CASSPPYSNQPQHF. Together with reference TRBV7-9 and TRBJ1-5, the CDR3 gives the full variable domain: DTGVSQNPRHKITKRGQNVTFRCDPISEHNRLYWYRQTLGQGPEFLTYFQNEAQLEKSRLLSDRFSAERPKGSFSTLEIQRTEQGDSAMYLCASSPPYSNQPQHFGDGTRLSIL.

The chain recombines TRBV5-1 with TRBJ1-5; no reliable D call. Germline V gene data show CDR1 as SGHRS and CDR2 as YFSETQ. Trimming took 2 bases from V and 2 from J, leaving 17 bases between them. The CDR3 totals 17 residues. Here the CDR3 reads CASSFLSPSDGNQPQHF. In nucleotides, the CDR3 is TGCGCCAGCAGCTTCCTCTCCCCCTCGGACGGCAATCAGCCCCAGCATTTT. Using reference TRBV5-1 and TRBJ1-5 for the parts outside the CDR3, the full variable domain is KAGVTQTPRYLIKTRGQQVTLSCSPISGHRSVSWYQQTPGQGLQFLFEYFSETQRNKGNFPGRFSGRQFSNSRSEMNVSTLELGDSALYLCASSFLSPSDGNQPQHFGDGTRLSIL.

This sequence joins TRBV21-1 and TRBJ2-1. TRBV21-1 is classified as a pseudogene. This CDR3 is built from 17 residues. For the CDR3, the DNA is TGTGCCAGCAGCTGGGGGACGGCTTGCATCTCCTACAATGAGCAGTTCTTC. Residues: CASSWGTACISYNEQFF.

This chain's CDR3 is CASSLRTANTGELFF. Here the CDR3 DNA reads TGTGCCAGCAGCCTACGGACAGCGAACACCGGGGAGCTGTTTTTT. This rearrangement joins TRBV7-2 to TRBJ2-2, with TRBD1 as a possible D gene (6 bases). Looked up from germline, CDR1 is SGHTA and CDR2 is FQGNSA. Trimming took 5 bases from V and 0 from J, leaving 10 bases between them. The CDR3 loop spans 15 amino acids.

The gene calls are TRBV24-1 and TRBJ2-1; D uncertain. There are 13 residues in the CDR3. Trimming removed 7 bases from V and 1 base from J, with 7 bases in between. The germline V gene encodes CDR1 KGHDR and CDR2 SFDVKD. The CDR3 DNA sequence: TGTGCCACCAGGTCCGGTTCCTACAATGAGCAGTTCTTC. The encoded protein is CATRSGSYNEQFF.

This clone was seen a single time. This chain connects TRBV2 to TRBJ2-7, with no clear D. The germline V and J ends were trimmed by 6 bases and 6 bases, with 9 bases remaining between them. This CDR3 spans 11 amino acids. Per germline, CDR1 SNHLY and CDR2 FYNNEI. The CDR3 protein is CASRVEVEQYF. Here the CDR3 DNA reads TGTGCCAGCAGAGTAGAAGTCGAGCAGTACTTC.